This T cell receptor beta chain stems from a study of pediatric ulcerative colitis. Before the diagnostic colonoscopy, ulcerative colitis patients were free of immunosuppressive medication. Colonoscopy and blood draw happened at the same time. Each sample received Survey-level depth of up to 500,000 reads. Profiled with immunoSEQ multiplex PCR; TCRdb holds only in-frame clones, not every one. The table has roughly 64,000 clones, about 86% seen once; the top ten hold roughly 3.8%. Study-wide points: Two rectal CDR3 clonotypes occurred in all ulcerative colitis patients.

On this clone itself: What it binds is unknown.

From germline, CDR1 is LNHDA and CDR2 SQIVND (reference sequence). This CDR3 has 16 amino acids. V shed 4 bases, J shed 8 bases, and the junction held 11 bases outside the gene matches. The sample was blood. This chain links TRBV19 with TRBJ2-1; 10 bases are shared with TRBD2. This TCR came from a boy aged 10-17 years with severe ulcerative colitis. The CDR3 DNA reads as TGTGCCAGTAGTACTAGCGGGAGCGTATATGGAGATGAGCAGTTCTTC. This sequence encodes CASSTSGSVYGDEQFF.